The 16 T cell receptor beta chains below all came from one sample that was sequenced in a study of T-cell memory formation after mild COVID-19. From the 5' RACE reads, TCRdb called clonotypes with MiXCR, one entry per CDR3 protein. Found here are about 260,000 distinct CDR3 sequences, roughly 17% of them singletons; the top ten hold around a fifth. Sequences were obtained from PBMCs or a T cell subset sorted from them (not recorded which). These receptor sequences come from a man between 18 and 29 years old who had mild COVID-19 (a few samples of this study predate the infection). Cell type and time point are not known.

This clonotype was seen at least ten times. The chain has TRBV4-3 and TRBJ1-3; D unclear. This CDR3 comprises 15 residues. Germline CDR1 reads LGHNA; CDR2 reads YSLEER. Trimming shortened V by 1 base and J by 8 bases, and 15 bases separated the two germline ends. The CDR3 loop reads CASSQGGWRVDTIYF. CDR3 sequence (DNA): TGCGCCAGCAGCCAAGGCGGTTGGAGGGTGGACACCATATATTTT.

This chain joins TRBV11-2 and TRBJ1-1, with D tentatively TRBD1 (6 bases). Trimming took 5 bases from V and 5 from J, leaving 12 bases between them. The CDR3 spans 13 residues. Germline CDR1 and CDR2: SGHAT and FQNNGV. CDR3 amino acids: CASSADRGTEAFF. The CDR3 DNA follows: TGTGCCAGCAGCGCGGACAGAGGGACTGAAGCTTTCTTT.

This chain uses TRBV7-2 with TRBJ2-5; D ambiguous. Deletions cut 7 bases from V and 5 bases from J, with 14 bases between. CDR1 SGHTA and CDR2 FQGNSA come from the germline V gene. The CDR3 has 13 residues. The CDR3 DNA reads as TGTGCCAGCACCCTGACCGGGCTCGAGACCCAGTACTTC. It is translated as CASTLTGLETQYF.

This clonotype was seen only a few times. The chain uses TRBV6-5 and TRBJ1-2; D gene ambiguous. Per the germline V gene, CDR1 is MNHEY and CDR2 is SVGAGI. Trimming stripped 0 bases from V and 4 bases from J, with 6 bases between. This CDR3 is built from 13 residues. The DNA of the CDR3 is TGTGCCAGCAGTTACTCGGCAGTCTATGGCTACACCTTC. Translated, it gives CASSYSAVYGYTF.

V is TRBV29-1 and J is TRBJ1-2, with D unresolved. V was pared by 7 bases and J by 3 bases, with 9 bases between. This CDR3 spans 11 amino acids. CDR1 and CDR2 from the germline V gene are SQVTM and ANQGSEA. The CDR3: CSGSHHYGYTF. Written as DNA, the CDR3 is TGCAGCGGGAGTCATCACTATGGCTACACCTTC.

This clonotype was observed a handful of times. The chain couples TRBV5-1 to TRBJ2-5, with D tentatively TRBD1 (6 bases). Germline CDR1 reads SGHRS; CDR2 reads YFSETQ. Between the trimmed V and J ends, which lost 1 base and 2 bases, there was a span of 12 bases. CDR3 length: 15 amino acids. The CDR3 sequence is CASSLMGARQETQYF. The CDR3 DNA follows: TGCGCCAGCAGCTTGATGGGGGCGCGGCAAGAGACCCAGTACTTC.

This clonotype was observed a handful of times. This sequence joins TRBV6-6 and TRBJ2-3; D may be TRBD1 (5 bases). V dropped 2 bases and J dropped 2 bases, with 11 bases sitting between them. The CDR3 contains 15 residues. Per the germline V gene, CDR1 is MNHNY and CDR2 is SVGAGI (reference sequence). CDR3 sequence reads: CASSYGTGPTDTQYF. The CDR3 coding sequence is TGTGCCAGCAGTTACGGTACAGGACCCACAGATACGCAGTATTTT.

This clonotype was counted only a few times. This rearrangement joins TRBV6-1 to TRBJ1-4; perhaps TRBD1 as D (5 bases). The V gene lost 6 bases and the J gene lost 0 bases, with 11 bases spanning the gap. The germline V gene encodes CDR1 MNHNS and CDR2 SASEGT. The CDR3 length is 15 residues. DNA of the CDR3: TGTGCCAGCAGGGCAGGGTTCGCAACTAATGAAAAACTGTTTTTT. Translated, it gives CASRAGFATNEKLFF.

The rearrangement joins TRBV7-9 to TRBJ2-7; 9 bases fit TRBD2. Per the germline V gene, CDR1 is SEHNR and CDR2 is FQNEAQ (reference sequence). V was clipped by 4 bases and J by 4 bases; unmatched bases: 17. There are 18 residues in the CDR3. DNA for the CDR3: TGTGCCAGCAGCTCCCCTGGGCGGGGGGGACCTCACAAGTACGAGCAGTACTTC. It yields the protein CASSSPGRGGPHKYEQYF.

The V gene is TRBV4-1, the J gene TRBJ1-5; TRBD1 is a possible D gene (5 bases). The ends were cut back, 4 bases at V and 5 bases at J, with 18 bases in the middle. Germline V CDR1 and CDR2: MGHRA, YSYEKL. This CDR3 has 16 amino acids. CDR3 in amino acids: CASSPLSGLQYQPQHF. CDR3 nucleotides: TGCGCCAGCAGCCCCCTGTCGGGGCTTCAATATCAGCCCCAGCATTTT.

CDR3 protein: CASSLALGGTDTQYF. The CDR3 nucleotides read TGTGCCAGCAGCTTAGCGTTGGGAGGCACAGATACGCAGTATTTT. The gene calls are TRBV7-9 and TRBJ2-3; perhaps TRBD2 as D (5 bases). Trimming removed 0 bases from V and 1 base from J, with 8 bases in between. CDR3 length: 15 amino acids. From germline, CDR1 is SEHNR and CDR2 FQNEAQ (reference sequence).

The chain couples TRBV7-9 to TRBJ1-2; 8 bases are a match to TRBD1. The germline gives CDR1 SEHNR, CDR2 FQNEAQ (reference sequence). The V and J ends lost 5 bases and 6 bases, in that order; junction bases with no gene match: 8. The length of the CDR3 is 14 residues. The CDR3 DNA reads as TGTGCCAGCAGCCCATGGACAGGGTTTCATGGCTACACCTTC. This translates into CASSPWTGFHGYTF.

This clonotype was seen a few times. The rearrangement joins TRBV4-1 to TRBJ1-6; 8 bases agree with TRBD1. Per germline, CDR1 MGHRA and CDR2 YSYEKL. With V trimmed by 2 bases and J by 9 bases, 9 bases remained unmatched. The CDR3 spans 16 residues. The CDR3 DNA follows: TGCGCCAGCAGCCAAAGCTCGACAGGGGACGGTTCACCCCTCCACTTT. Translated: CASSQSSTGDGSPLHF.

This clonotype was detected ten times or more. The gene calls are TRBV5-1 and TRBJ2-1; D ambiguous. Germline V gene sequence: CDR1 SGHRS, CDR2 YFSETQ. CDR3 size: 14 residues. Trimming left V 4 bases short and J 2 bases short, with 10 bases between. CDR3 DNA sequence: TGCGCCAGCAGCCCGATGCATCCCTACAATGAGCAGTTCTTC. Translation gives CASSPMHPYNEQFF.

The genes are TRBV6-2 or TRBV6-3 and TRBJ1-5, with TRBD1 as a possible D gene (5 bases). Trimming removed 2 bases at V and 7 bases at J, with 15 bases between. Germline V gene lookup returns CDR1 MNHEY and CDR2 SVGEGT. The CDR3 runs 15 residues. The CDR3 loop is CASSYEGQGGQPQHF. DNA for the CDR3: TGTGCCAGCAGTTACGAAGGGCAGGGCGGGCAGCCCCAGCATTTT.

The CDR3 is CASSFAYYNEQFF. DNA of the CDR3: TGTGCCAGCAGCTTCGCCTACTACAATGAGCAGTTCTTC. The chain has TRBV7-2 and TRBJ2-1; D is unresolved. Germline V gene lookup returns CDR1 SGHTA and CDR2 FQGNSA. The CDR3 loop spans 13 amino acids. Trimming took 3 bases from V and 3 from J, leaving 6 bases between them.